Described below is a single TCR beta chain sequence and its context. Its antigen specificity is not known. No qualities accompany the bases; no much larger clone lies one base away. These data originate in a study of blood T cell repertoires in COVID-19 (dated by TCRdb to between 2020 and 2021). Concerning the study at large: Samples from collaborators originated in the United States, Italy and Spain and spanned both the acute and convalescent phases of COVID-19. A de-identified subject ID, COVID-19 status, age in years and sex were almost always included in the sample metadata. The samples were drawn from two sources: the first 160 participants of the ongoing ImmuneRACE study, and fewer than 1,500 subjects contributed by 6 global collaborators. The dataset comprised deeply sampled blood TCRbeta repertoires from subjects exposed to, actively infected with, or recovered from COVID-19. Where HLA class I and class II types were available, the types were taken from metadata supplied by the sample provider, not from assay-based typing. The prospective study material was composed of cDNA or gDNA derived from T cells, B-cell-depleted T cells, or PBMCs. The repertoires were made available in a free public database intended to serve as a resource for research on the immune response to SARS-CoV-2. Broader findings and caveats from the paper: How much clinical and demographic metadata was included differed by source and by participant, and the metadata was provided uncurated.

The collaborating institutions used their own protocols to collect whole blood in K2EDTA tubes. Collaborator samples were shipped for TCRbeta analysis as frozen whole blood, isolated PBMCs, or DNA extracted from either sample type. TCRbeta CDR3 regions were amplified from genomic DNA by means of the immunoSEQ Assay, a bias-controlled multiplex PCR. The published analysis was carried out like this. Nucleated cell counts per sample were estimated from amplification of reference gene primers within the assay. To quantify the absolute abundance of each unique TCRbeta CDR3 rearrangement, sequence reads were collapsed and filtered. For each sample, productive Simpson clonality was calculated as the square root of Simpson's diversity index across productive rearrangements. TCRdb carries this immuneACCESS record with in-frame sequences only. Its versions omit some clonotypes, under half of them owing to an unresolved V gene in the studies checked, with the rest unexplained. V, J and clone size are taken as reported in that table, and D and trimming were inferred from the DNA itself. The sample table holds 130,000 or so clones, of which approximately 87% were seen once. The ten largest clones capture more than 2% of the sample.

V has 6 bases trimmed and J has 9 bases trimmed; junction bases matching no gene number 11. In the germline V gene, CDR1 corresponds to MNHEY and CDR2 to SVGAGI. Including the terminal cysteine and phenylalanine, the CDR3 comprises 14 residues. Left in the record is the CDR3 DNA by itself, 42 bases read in frame from the first base. The chain is made from TRBV6-5 and TRBJ1-1, with 9 bases in between that match TRBD1. Source material: peripheral blood. This sequence originates from a woman aged 50 to 60 with acute or convalescent COVID-19. The CDR3: CASRPSGTGIKAFF. The sequence in DNA is TGTGCCAGCAGACCCTCCGGGACAGGGATAAAAGCTTTCTTT.